A single T cell receptor beta chain is shown here with its context. Here immunoSEQ multiplex PCR was the method, and the copy in TCRdb shows in-frame clones only, minus some. The sample yields 150,000 or so clones, about nine tenths seen once. The record originates from a study of cytomegalovirus exposure and HLA in healthy donors. The ends were cut back, 1 base at V and 7 bases at J, with 17 bases in the middle. The germline V gene has CDR1 SGHAT and CDR2 FQNNGV. The CDR3 covers 16 residues. V and J are TRBV11-2 and TRBJ2-1; possible D gene TRBD2, 5 bases. The sample comprised PBMCs. The source is a woman aged 25 to 39 in good health and CMV-seropositive. The CDR3 loop is CASSLGRGQIGNEQFF. The CDR3 bases are TGTGCCAGCAGCTTAGGACGAGGGCAGATAGGGAATGAGCAGTTCTTC. Together with reference TRBV11-2 and TRBJ2-1, the CDR3 gives the full variable domain: EAGVAQSPRYKIIEKRQSVAFWCNPISGHATLYWYQQILGQGPKLLIQFQNNGVVDDSQLPKDRFSAERLKGVDSTLKIQPAKLEDSAVYLCASSLGRGQIGNEQFFGPGTRLTVL.